The TCR beta chain described here comes from a study of T cell responses to AZD1222 COVID-19 vaccine. TCRdb's table, derived via immunoSEQ multiplex PCR, lists solely in-frame clones and lacks some. The sample carries 90,000 to 150,000 clones, about nine tenths recorded once. CDR3 length: 12 residues. V was shortened by 11 bases and J by 4 bases, with 11 bases between the two germline ends. Germline V gene data show CDR1 as MNHEY and CDR2 as SVGAGI. The rearrangement joins TRBV6-5 to TRBJ2-2; the D gene is possibly TRBD1 (6 bases). The sample here was peripheral blood, taken on day 0 of AZD1222 vaccination. This TCR derives from an adult in good health. CDR3 DNA: TGTGCCCTACGAGGGGGCACCGGGGAGCTGTTTTTT. This sequence encodes CALRGGTGELFF.